This T cell receptor beta chain emerged from a study of blood T cell repertoires in COVID-19. Study details: Nucleic acid was either cDNA or gDNA, and it came from T cells, B-cell-depleted T cells, or PBMCs.

Enrolment of Seattle patients took place during active infection, and they were followed longitudinally. TCRdb's copy holds only in-frame clones and misses some; the assay was immunoSEQ multiplex PCR. The sample has roughly 320,000 clones; around 92% are singletons. The CDR3 has 15 amino acids. Germline V gives CDR1 MGHRA, CDR2 YSYEKL. V trimming: 2 bases; J trimming: 6 bases; junction bases outside the gene matches: 4. This receptor was identified in a woman aged 25-40 years with COVID-19, enrolled during active disease. Sequenced: peripheral blood. V usage is TRBV4-1 and J usage is TRBJ1-6, with 7 bases fitting TRBD1. This chain's CDR3 is CASSQLTGSNSPLHF. DNA of the CDR3: TGCGCCAGCAGCCAACTGACAGGGTCTAATTCACCCCTCCACTTT.